One sample yielded the 9 T cell receptor beta chains listed below, sequenced in a study of early T cells in non-severe SARS-CoV-2 infection. Using its own MiXCR run on the 5' RACE reads, TCRdb lists one record per CDR3 protein. The table includes tens of thousands of distinct CDR3 sequences, approximately 6.2% detected once. Material for sequencing was whole blood. Receptors originate from an adult who was a healthcare worker with PCR-confirmed SARS-CoV-2 infection or an uninfected control (not recorded which).

In the case of this clonotype: A much bigger clone sits one base away, suggesting this may be a read error. This rearrangement joins TRBV7-7 to TRBJ2-5; 7 nucleotides line up with TRBD2. Per germline, CDR1 SSHAT and CDR2 FNYEAQ (reference sequence). The CDR3 is 14 residues long. For the CDR3, the DNA is TGTGCTAACAGCTTAGCGGGTCCCCAAGAGACCCAGTACTTC. It codes for CANSLAGPQETQYF.

This chain joins TRBV18 and TRBJ1-2; D not resolved. The V gene lost 3 bases and the J gene lost 4 bases, with 12 bases spanning the gap. This CDR3 has 14 amino acids. Germline V gives CDR1 KGHSH, CDR2 LQKENI. DNA for the CDR3: TGTGCCAGCTCACCCCACGGAGACGCCTATGGCTACACCTTC. This sequence encodes CASSPHGDAYGYTF.

This clonotype was observed many times. CDR3 in DNA: TGTGCCAGCAGGATGTCAGGGCAGAGAAACACCATATATTTT. Translation: CASRMSGQRNTIYF. This chain connects TRBV5-8 to TRBJ1-3; D is possibly TRBD1 (5 bases). The germline V and J ends were trimmed by 5 bases and 5 bases, with 14 bases remaining between them. Germline-derived CDR1 and CDR2 are SGHTS and YDEGEE. The CDR3 is 14 residues long.

V gene TRBV28 combines with J gene TRBJ1-2; 7 bases line up with TRBD1. This CDR3 contains 14 residues. Germline CDR1 is MDHEN and CDR2 is SYDVKM. J was trimmed by 0 bases and V by 4 bases; bases with no gene match: 2. The CDR3 DNA sequence: TGTGCCAGCAGTTGGACAGGCTCTAACTATGGCTACACCTTC. This gives the protein CASSWTGSNYGYTF.

This clonotype was seen many times. The chain employs TRBV11-2 and TRBJ2-7, with 8 bases that match TRBD1. CDR1 is SGHAT, CDR2 FQNNGV, per germline. There are 15 residues in the CDR3. The V and J ends lost 5 bases and 1 base, in that order; junction bases with no gene match: 7. The CDR3 DNA follows: TGTGCCAGCAGCCTAGGGACAGGCAATTCCTACGAGCAGTACTTC. Its protein is CASSLGTGNSYEQYF.

The rearrangement links TRBV6-5 to TRBJ1-2, with D unclear. The CDR3 extends over 17 amino acids. Germline V gene sequence: CDR1 MNHEY, CDR2 SVGAGI. Trimming cost V 0 bases and J 0 bases, with 14 bases left between them. The CDR3 is CASSYSNPVTPNYGYTF. The CDR3 nucleotides read TGTGCCAGCAGTTACTCAAACCCAGTCACCCCTAACTATGGCTACACCTTC.

The table lists this clonotype with a few counts. This chain links TRBV7-8 with TRBJ2-6, with 7 nucleotides matching TRBD2. V lost 3 bases, J lost 0 bases, and 11 bases stayed unmatched. Germline V gene data show CDR1 as SGHVS and CDR2 as FQNEAQ. CDR3 length equals 19 residues. DNA of the CDR3: TGTGCCAGCAGCTTCCTCCCCCCTAGCGGTCGCTCTGGGGCCAACGTCCTGACTTTC. Its protein is CASSFLPPSGRSGANVLTF. Based on the CDR3 plus reference TRBV7-8 and TRBJ2-6, the full variable domain is GAGVSQSPRYKVAKRGQDVALRCDPISGHVSLFWYQQALGQGPEFLTYFQNEAQLDKSGLPSDRFFAERPEGSVSTLKIQRTQQEDSAVYLCASSFLPPSGRSGANVLTFGAGSRLTVL.

This clonotype was picked up many times. The DNA for the CDR3 is TGTGCCAGCAGCCAAGATCCCCTATCCGAGCAGTACTTC. Residues: CASSQDPLSEQYF. The chain recombines TRBV14 with TRBJ2-7, with D uncertain. Germline V CDR1 and CDR2: SGHDN, FVKESK. CDR3 length: 13 amino acids. Deletions cut 0 bases from V and 6 bases from J, with 9 bases between. The variable domain in full, completed from reference TRBV14 and TRBJ2-7, reads EAGVTQFPSHSVIEKGQTVTLRCDPISGHDNLYWYRRVMGKEIKFLLHFVKESKQDESGMPNNRFLAERTGGTYSTLKVQPAELEDSGVYFCASSQDPLSEQYFGPGTRLTVT.

The table lists this clonotype with many counts. This CDR3 is CASSYRQGGTEAFF. The CDR3 nucleotides read TGTGCCAGCAGTTATCGACAGGGCGGGACTGAAGCTTTCTTT. The J gene is TRBJ1-1, the V gene TRBV6-5; 7 bases align to TRBD1. The V and J ends lost 3 bases and 5 bases, in that order; junction bases with no gene match: 6. Germline CDR1 is MNHEY and CDR2 is SVGAGI. CDR3 size: 14 residues.